This T cell receptor beta chain was captured by sequencing in a study of human T cells and chemical hapten exposure. Many counts were recorded for this clonotype. Time point meaning: healthy volunteer bleed at 6 weeks. It was unfractionated whole blood from which total RNA was extracted. Trimming took off 0 bases at V and 4 bases at J, with 18 bases between the two ends. CDR1 is MNHNS, CDR2 SASEGT, per germline. There are 17 residues in the CDR3. TCRdb reprocessed the RACE reads with MiXCR, giving one entry per CDR3 protein. The sample holds around 70,000 distinct CDR3 sequences, approximately 6.5% seen once.

The gene calls are TRBV6-1 and TRBJ1-2; D is unresolved. The sequence came from a female donor in good health. Some clones in this sample may be carry-over from other donors' samples. The specimen was whole blood. The CDR3 region is CASSEAITGSAFYGYTF. CDR3 sequence (DNA): TGTGCCAGCAGTGAAGCTATAACGGGCTCCGCTTTCTATGGCTACACCTTC.